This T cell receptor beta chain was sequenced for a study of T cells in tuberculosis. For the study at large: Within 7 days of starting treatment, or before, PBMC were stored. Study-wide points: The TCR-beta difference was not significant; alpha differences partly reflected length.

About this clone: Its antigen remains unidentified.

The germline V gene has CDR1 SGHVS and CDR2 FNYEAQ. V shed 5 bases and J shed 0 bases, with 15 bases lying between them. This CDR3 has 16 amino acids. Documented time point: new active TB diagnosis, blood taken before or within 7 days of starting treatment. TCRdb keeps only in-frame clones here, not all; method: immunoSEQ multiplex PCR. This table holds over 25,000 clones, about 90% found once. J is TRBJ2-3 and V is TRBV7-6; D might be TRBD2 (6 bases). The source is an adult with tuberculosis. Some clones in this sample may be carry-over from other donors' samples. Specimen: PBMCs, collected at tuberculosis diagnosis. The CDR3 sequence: CASSPLGGTSTDTQYF. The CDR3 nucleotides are TGTGCCAGCAGCCCCTTGGGTGGGACTAGCACAGATACGCAGTATTTT.